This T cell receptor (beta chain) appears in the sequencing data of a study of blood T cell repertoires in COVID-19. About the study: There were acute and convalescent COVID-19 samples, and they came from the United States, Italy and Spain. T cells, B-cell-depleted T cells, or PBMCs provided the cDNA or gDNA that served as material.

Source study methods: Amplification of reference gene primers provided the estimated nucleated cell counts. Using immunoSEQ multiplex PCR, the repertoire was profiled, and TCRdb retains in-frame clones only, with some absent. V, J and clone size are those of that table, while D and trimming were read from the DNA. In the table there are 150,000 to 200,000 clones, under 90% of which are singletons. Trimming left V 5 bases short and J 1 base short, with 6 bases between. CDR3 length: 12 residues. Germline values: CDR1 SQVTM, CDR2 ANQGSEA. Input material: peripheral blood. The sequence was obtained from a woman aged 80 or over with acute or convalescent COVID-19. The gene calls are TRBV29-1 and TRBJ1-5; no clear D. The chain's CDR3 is CSVSGSNQPQHF. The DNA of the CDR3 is TGCAGCGTTTCCGGGAGCAATCAGCCCCAGCATTTT.